This T cell receptor beta chain appears in the sequencing data of a study of shared clonotypes between healthy human individuals. Clones were sequenced by immunoSEQ multiplex PCR, and TCRdb holds only the in-frame ones, with some missing. Counted here are some 1.5 million clones, 98% occurring once; the ten biggest clones make up around 0.45%. The CDR3 is 14 amino acids. The germline gives CDR1 SGHNT, CDR2 YYREEE (reference sequence). With 5 bases clipped from V and 5 bases from J, the junction kept 4 bases outside the gene matches. This sequence was found in a man in his thirties or forties in good health. Input material: naive CD4+ T cells sorted from blood. Regarding subset: CD45RA+ positively selected. The chain joins TRBV5-4 to TRBJ2-1, with 10 bases lining up with TRBD1. CDR3 in DNA: TGTGCCAGCAGGTTGACAGGGGGCAACAATGAGCAGTTCTTC. It encodes CASRLTGGNNEQFF.